This T cell receptor (beta chain) was captured in a study of blood T cells in healthy people across ages. The study, taken as a whole, reports: Fewer expanded clones and more diversity marked long-lived versus aged donors. Age brought a roughly linear fall in TCR beta diversity measured per million T cells.

A second about 7 to 12 cycle PCR used barcoded and J-beta primers. Via MiXCR, TCRdb re-called the 5' RACE reads, giving one row per CDR3 protein. The table shows 1.5 million to 2 million distinct CDR3 sequences, with 25% to 30% occurring only once. This CDR3 contains 15 residues. Looked up from germline, CDR1 is SGHDN and CDR2 is FVKESK. The V gene end was trimmed by 3 bases and the J gene end by 7 bases; junction bases not matched to a gene: 11. Donors ranged from 6 to 90 years old and were healthy Caucasians in Russia. This clonotype was observed a single time. Its antigen is still unknown. The TCR sequence derives from a woman younger than 45 in good health. Sequencing was done on a sample of blood. The chain carries TRBV14 and TRBJ2-5, with TRBD2 identical over 7 bases. The DNA for the CDR3 is TGTGCCAGCAGCCACGAGCCTAGCGGACATCCGACCCAGTACTTC. Protein sequence: CASSHEPSGHPTQYF.